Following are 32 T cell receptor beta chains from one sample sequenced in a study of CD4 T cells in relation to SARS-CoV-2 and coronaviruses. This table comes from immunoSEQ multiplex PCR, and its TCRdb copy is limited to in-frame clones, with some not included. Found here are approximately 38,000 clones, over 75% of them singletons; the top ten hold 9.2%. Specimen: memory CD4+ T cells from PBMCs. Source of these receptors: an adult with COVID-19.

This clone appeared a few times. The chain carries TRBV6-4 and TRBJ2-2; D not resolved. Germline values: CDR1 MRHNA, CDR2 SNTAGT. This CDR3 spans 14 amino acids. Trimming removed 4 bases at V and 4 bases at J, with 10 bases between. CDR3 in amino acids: CASSASPGTGELFF. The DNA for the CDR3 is TGTGCCAGCAGTGCCTCCCCGGGCACCGGGGAGCTGTTTTTT.

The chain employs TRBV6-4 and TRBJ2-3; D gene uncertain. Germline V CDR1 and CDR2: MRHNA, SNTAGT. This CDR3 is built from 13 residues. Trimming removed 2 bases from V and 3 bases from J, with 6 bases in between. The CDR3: CASSDTITDTQYF. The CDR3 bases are TGTGCCAGCAGTGACACGATTACAGATACGCAGTATTTT.

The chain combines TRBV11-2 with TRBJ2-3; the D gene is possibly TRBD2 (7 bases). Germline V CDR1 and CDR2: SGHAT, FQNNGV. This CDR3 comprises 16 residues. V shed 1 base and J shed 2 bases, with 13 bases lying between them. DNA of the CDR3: TGTGCCAGCAGCTTAGGTGCGGCGGGGGCCACAGATACGCAGTATTTT. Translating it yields CASSLGAAGATDTQYF.

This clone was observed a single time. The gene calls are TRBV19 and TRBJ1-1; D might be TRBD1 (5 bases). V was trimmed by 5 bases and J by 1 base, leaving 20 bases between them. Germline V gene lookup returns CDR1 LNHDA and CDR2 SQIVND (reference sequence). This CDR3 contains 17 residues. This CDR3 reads CASSSPGEVLPNTEAFF. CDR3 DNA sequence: TGTGCCAGTAGTTCACCGGGGGAGGTCCTTCCGAACACTGAAGCTTTCTTT.

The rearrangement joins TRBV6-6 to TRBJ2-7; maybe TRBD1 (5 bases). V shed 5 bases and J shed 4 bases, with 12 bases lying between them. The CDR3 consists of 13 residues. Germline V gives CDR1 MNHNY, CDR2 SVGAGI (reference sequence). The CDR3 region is CASSDPPGYEQYF. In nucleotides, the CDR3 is TGTGCCAGCAGTGACCCTCCAGGGTACGAGCAGTACTTC.

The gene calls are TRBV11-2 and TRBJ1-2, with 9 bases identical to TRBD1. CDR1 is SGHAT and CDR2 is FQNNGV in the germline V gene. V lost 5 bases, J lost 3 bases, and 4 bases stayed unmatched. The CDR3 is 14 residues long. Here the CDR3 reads CASSQGQGDYGYTF. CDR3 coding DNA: TGTGCCAGCAGCCAGGGACAGGGCGACTATGGCTACACCTTC.

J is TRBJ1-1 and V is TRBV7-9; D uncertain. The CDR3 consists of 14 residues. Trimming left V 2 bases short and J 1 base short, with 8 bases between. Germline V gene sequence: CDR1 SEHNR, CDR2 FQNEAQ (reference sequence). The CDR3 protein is CASSLLESNTEAFF. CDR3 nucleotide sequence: TGTGCCAGCAGCTTACTAGAATCGAACACTGAAGCTTTCTTT.

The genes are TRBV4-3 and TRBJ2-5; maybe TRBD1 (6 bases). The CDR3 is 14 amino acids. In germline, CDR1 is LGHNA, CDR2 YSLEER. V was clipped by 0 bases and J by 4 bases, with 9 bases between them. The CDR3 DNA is TGCGCCAGCAGCCAAGATACAGGGCGAGAGACCCAGTACTTC. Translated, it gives CASSQDTGRETQYF.

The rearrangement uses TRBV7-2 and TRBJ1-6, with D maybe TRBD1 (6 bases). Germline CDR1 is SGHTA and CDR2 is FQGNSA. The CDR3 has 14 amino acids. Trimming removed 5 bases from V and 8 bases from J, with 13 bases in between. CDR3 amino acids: CASSLGGNDSPLHF. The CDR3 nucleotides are TGTGCCAGCAGCCTAGGGGGTAATGATTCACCCCTCCACTTT.

The CDR3: CASSMMPSEQYF. The CDR3 coding sequence is TGTGCCAGTAGTATGATGCCCTCAGAGCAGTACTTC. The chain combines TRBV19 with TRBJ2-7; no reliable D call. Germline V gene sequence: CDR1 LNHDA, CDR2 SQIVND (reference sequence). Trimming stripped 3 bases from V and 7 bases from J, with 10 bases between. The CDR3 runs 12 residues.

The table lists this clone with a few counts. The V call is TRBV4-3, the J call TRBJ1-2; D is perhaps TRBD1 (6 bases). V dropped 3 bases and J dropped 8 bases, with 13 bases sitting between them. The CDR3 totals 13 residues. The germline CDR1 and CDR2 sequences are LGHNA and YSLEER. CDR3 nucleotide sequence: TGCGCCAGCAGCCAGGATACAGGGAAAGGCTACACCTTC. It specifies CASSQDTGKGYTF.

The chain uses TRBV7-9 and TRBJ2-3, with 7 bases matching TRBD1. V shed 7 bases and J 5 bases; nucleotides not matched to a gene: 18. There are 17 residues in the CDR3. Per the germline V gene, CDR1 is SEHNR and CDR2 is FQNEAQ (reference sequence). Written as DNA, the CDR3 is TGTGCCAGCAATTACAGGGGCCGCTCCCCGTCCGGAGATACGCAGTATTTT. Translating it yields CASNYRGRSPSGDTQYF.

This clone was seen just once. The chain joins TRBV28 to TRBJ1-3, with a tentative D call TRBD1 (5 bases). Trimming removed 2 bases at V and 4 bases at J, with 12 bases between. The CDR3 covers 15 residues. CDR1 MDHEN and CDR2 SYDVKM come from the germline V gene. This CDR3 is CASSLERGLGNTIYF. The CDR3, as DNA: TGTGCCAGCAGTTTAGAAAGGGGCTTAGGAAACACCATATATTTT.

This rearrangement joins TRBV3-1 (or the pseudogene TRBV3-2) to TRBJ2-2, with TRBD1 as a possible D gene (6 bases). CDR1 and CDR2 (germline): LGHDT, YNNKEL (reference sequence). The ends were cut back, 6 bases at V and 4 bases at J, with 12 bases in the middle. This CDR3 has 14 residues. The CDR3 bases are TGTGCCAGCAGGCATAAAGGGGGCACCGGGGAGCTGTTTTTT. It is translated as CASRHKGGTGELFF.

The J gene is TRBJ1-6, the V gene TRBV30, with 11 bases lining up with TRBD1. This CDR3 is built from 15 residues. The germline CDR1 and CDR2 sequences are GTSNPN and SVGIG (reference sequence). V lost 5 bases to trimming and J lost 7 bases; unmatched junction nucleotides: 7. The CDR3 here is CAWDPGQGENSPLHF. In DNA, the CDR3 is TGTGCCTGGGACCCGGGACAGGGGGAAAATTCACCCCTCCACTTT.

The CDR3 reads CASSESSGARPDTQYF. CDR3 coding DNA: TGCGCCAGCAGTGAGTCGTCGGGGGCTAGGCCAGATACGCAGTATTTT. This sequence joins TRBV10-2 and TRBJ2-3; D may match TRBD1 or TRBD2 (6 bases each). Germline V gene data show CDR1 as WSHSY and CDR2 as SAAADI. This CDR3 contains 16 residues. Trimming took off 0 bases at V and 4 bases at J, with 14 bases between the two ends.

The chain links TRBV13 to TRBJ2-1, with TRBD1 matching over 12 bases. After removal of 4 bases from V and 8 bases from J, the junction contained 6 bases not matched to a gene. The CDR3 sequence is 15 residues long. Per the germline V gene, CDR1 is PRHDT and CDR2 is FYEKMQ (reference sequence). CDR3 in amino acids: CASSYPGQGADEQFF. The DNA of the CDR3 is TGTGCCAGCAGCTACCCGGGACAGGGGGCCGATGAGCAGTTCTTC.

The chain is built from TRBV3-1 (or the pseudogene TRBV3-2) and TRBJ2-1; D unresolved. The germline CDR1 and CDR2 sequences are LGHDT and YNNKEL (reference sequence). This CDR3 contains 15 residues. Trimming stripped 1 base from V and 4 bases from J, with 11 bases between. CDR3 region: CASSQAGRTYNEQFF. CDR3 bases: TGTGCCAGCAGCCAAGCCGGCAGAACTTACAATGAGCAGTTCTTC.

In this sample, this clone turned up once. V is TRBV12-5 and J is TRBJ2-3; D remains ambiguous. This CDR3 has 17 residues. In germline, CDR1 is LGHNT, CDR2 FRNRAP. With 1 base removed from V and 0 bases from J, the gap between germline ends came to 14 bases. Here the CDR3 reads CASGLDPSRVSTDTQYF. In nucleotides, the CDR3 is TGTGCTAGTGGTTTGGACCCCTCTCGGGTCAGCACAGATACGCAGTATTTT.

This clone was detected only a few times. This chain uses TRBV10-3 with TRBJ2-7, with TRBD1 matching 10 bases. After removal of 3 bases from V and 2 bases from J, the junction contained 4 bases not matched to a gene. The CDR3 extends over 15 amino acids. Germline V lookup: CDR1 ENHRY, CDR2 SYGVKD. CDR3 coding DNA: TGTGCCATCAGTGACCGACAGGGGGCCGCCTACGAGCAGTACTTC. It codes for CAISDRQGAAYEQYF.

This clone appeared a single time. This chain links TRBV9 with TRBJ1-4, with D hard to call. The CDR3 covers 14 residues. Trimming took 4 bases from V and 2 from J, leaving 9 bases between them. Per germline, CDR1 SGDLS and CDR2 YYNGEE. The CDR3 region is CASSPDPTNEKLFF. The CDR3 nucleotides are TGTGCCAGCAGCCCGGACCCCACTAATGAAAAACTGTTTTTT.

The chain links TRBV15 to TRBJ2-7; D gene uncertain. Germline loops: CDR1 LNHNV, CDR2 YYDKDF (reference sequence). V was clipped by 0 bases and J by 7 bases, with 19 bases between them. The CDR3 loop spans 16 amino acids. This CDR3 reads CATSRDRRAGGEEQYF. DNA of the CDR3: TGTGCCACCAGCAGAGATCGCCGTGCAGGTGGTGAGGAGCAGTACTTC.

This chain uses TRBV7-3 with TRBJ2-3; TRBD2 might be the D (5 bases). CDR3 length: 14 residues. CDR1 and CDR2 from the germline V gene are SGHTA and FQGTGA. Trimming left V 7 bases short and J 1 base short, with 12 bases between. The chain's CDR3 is CASNHGVRTDTQYF. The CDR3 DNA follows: TGTGCCAGCAATCACGGGGTTCGCACAGATACGCAGTATTTT.

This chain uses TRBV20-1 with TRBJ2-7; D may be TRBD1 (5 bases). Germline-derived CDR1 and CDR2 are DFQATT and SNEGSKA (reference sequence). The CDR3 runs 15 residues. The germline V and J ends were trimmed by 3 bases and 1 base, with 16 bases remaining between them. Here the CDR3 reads CSASAAGLTSYEQYF. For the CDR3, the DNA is TGCAGTGCTAGTGCCGCAGGGCTAACATCCTACGAGCAGTACTTC.

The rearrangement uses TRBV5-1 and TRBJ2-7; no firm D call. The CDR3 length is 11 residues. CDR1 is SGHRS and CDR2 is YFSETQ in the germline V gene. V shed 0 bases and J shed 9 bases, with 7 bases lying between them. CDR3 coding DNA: TGCGCCAGCAGCTTGGGTTGGCGGCAGTACTTC. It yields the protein CASSLGWRQYF.

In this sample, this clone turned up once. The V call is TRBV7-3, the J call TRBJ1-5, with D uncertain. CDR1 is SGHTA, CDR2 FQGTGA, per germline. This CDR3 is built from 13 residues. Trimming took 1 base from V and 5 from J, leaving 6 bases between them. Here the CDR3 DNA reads TGTGCCAGCAGCTTAAGTTTGGATCAGCCCCAGCATTTT. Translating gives CASSLSLDQPQHF. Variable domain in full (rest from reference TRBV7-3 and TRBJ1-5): GAGVSQTPSNKVTEKGKYVELRCDPISGHTALYWYRQSLGQGPEFLIYFQGTGAADDSGLPNDRFFAVRPEGSVSTLKIQRTERGDSAVYLCASSLSLDQPQHFGDGTRLSIL.

The CDR3 DNA sequence: TGTGCCAGCAGTGGAAACTGGGCCAACAATCAGCCCCAGCATTTT. The encoded protein is CASSGNWANNQPQHF. The V gene is TRBV27, the J gene TRBJ1-5; D not resolved. The V gene's germline CDR1 is MNHEY and CDR2 SMNVEV (reference sequence). This CDR3 is built from 15 residues. V gave up 5 bases and J gave up 3 bases, with 14 bases separating them.

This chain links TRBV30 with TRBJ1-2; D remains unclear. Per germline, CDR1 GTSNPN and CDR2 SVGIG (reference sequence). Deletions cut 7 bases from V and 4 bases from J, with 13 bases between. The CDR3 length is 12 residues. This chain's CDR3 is CASQPQGYGYTF. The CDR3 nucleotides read TGTGCCTCCCAACCCCAAGGCTATGGCTACACCTTC. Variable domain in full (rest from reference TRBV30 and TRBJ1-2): SQTIHQWPATLVQPVGSPLSLECTVEGTSNPNLYWYRQAAGRGLQLLFYSVGIGQISSEVPQNLSASRPQDRQFILSSKKLLLSDSGFYLCASQPQGYGYTFGSGTRLTVV.

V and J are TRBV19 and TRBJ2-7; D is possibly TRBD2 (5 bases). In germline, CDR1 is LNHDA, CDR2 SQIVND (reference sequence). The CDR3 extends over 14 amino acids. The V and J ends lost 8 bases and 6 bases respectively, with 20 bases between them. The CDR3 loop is CASPPGRVRVEQYF. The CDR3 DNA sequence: TGTGCCAGTCCACCGGGTAGGGTGAGGGTCGAGCAGTACTTC.

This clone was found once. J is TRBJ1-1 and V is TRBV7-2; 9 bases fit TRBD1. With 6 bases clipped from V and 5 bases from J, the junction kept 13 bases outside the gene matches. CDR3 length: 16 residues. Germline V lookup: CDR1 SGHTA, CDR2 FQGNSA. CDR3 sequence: CASRENPTGGRTEAFF. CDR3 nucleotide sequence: TGTGCCAGCAGAGAAAACCCGACAGGGGGAAGGACTGAAGCTTTCTTT.

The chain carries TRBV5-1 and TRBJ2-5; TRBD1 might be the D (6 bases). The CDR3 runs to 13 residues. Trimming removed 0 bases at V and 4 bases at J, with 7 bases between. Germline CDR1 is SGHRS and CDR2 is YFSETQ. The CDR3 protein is CASSLAGAETQYF. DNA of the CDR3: TGCGCCAGCAGCTTGGCAGGGGCAGAGACCCAGTACTTC. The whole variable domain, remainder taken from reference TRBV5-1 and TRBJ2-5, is KAGVTQTPRYLIKTRGQQVTLSCSPISGHRSVSWYQQTPGQGLQFLFEYFSETQRNKGNFPGRFSGRQFSNSRSEMNVSTLELGDSALYLCASSLAGAETQYFGPGTRLLVL.

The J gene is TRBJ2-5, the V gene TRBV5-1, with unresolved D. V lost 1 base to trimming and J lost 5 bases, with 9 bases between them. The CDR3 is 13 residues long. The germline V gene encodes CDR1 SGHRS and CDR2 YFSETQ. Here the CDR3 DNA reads TGCGCCAGCAGCTTGCAAGGTCTGGAGACCCAGTACTTC. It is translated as CASSLQGLETQYF.